The clone carrying this TCR beta chain was seen only a few times. Its cognate antigen is unknown. The source of the sample is a study of blood T cells in healthy people across ages. Study-wide findings and caveats: Among T cells, TCR beta diversity per million cells dropped roughly linearly as age rose. Unsorted PBMCs prevented conclusive naive versus antigen-experienced comparison. Strong correlation existed between TCR beta diversity and naive T cell percentage.

Germline V gene lookup returns CDR1 SSHAT and CDR2 FNYEAQ (reference sequence). CDR3 length equals 15 residues. The germline V and J ends were trimmed by 2 bases and 6 bases, with 14 bases remaining between them. A second PCR of 7 to 11 cycles used a sample-barcoded 5' primer and a J-beta primer mix. A single record per CDR3 protein comes from TCRdb applying MiXCR to the 5' RACE reads. The sample includes more than 800,000 distinct CDR3 sequences, 29% of them seen just once. Material for sequencing was blood. The TCR was taken from a woman aged 80 or over in good health. The chain has TRBV7-7 and TRBJ2-1; tentatively, D is TRBD2 (6 bases). CDR3 sequence: CASSLRSGVGNEQFF. In DNA form, the CDR3 reads TGTGCCAGCAGCTTACGGTCGGGGGTCGGCAATGAGCAGTTCTTC.